This T cell receptor beta chain originates from a study of cytomegalovirus exposure and HLA in healthy donors. It was with 60 Vbeta and 13 Jbeta primers that the PCR ran. TCRdb's table, derived via immunoSEQ multiplex PCR, lists solely in-frame clones and lacks some. The sample yields 140,000 to 150,000 clones, about 8.9% seen once. From germline, CDR1 is MNHNY and CDR2 SVGAGI (reference sequence). This CDR3 is built from 13 residues. The V end lost 6 bases, the J end lost 2 bases, and 11 bases lay between the germline ends. Remarks on this clone: Its antigen remains unidentified.

Findings and caveats of the study: A few CMV-associated chains were confirmed in vitro to be specific for CMV antigens. The majority of CMV-associated TCR beta chains were reported as apparently HLA-restricted in a later analysis. Later genetic work tied a missense DCLRE1C variant to beta-chain V and J trimming.

Donors were nominally healthy when sampled, though unrecorded immune exposures were likely. The chain uses TRBV6-6 and TRBJ2-7; no clear D. The receptor's source is a man aged 50-60 years in good health and CMV-seronegative. Sequencing used PBMCs. Here the CDR3 reads CASRPRSAYEQYF. The CDR3 DNA is TGTGCCAGCAGACCCCGCAGCGCCTACGAGCAGTACTTC.